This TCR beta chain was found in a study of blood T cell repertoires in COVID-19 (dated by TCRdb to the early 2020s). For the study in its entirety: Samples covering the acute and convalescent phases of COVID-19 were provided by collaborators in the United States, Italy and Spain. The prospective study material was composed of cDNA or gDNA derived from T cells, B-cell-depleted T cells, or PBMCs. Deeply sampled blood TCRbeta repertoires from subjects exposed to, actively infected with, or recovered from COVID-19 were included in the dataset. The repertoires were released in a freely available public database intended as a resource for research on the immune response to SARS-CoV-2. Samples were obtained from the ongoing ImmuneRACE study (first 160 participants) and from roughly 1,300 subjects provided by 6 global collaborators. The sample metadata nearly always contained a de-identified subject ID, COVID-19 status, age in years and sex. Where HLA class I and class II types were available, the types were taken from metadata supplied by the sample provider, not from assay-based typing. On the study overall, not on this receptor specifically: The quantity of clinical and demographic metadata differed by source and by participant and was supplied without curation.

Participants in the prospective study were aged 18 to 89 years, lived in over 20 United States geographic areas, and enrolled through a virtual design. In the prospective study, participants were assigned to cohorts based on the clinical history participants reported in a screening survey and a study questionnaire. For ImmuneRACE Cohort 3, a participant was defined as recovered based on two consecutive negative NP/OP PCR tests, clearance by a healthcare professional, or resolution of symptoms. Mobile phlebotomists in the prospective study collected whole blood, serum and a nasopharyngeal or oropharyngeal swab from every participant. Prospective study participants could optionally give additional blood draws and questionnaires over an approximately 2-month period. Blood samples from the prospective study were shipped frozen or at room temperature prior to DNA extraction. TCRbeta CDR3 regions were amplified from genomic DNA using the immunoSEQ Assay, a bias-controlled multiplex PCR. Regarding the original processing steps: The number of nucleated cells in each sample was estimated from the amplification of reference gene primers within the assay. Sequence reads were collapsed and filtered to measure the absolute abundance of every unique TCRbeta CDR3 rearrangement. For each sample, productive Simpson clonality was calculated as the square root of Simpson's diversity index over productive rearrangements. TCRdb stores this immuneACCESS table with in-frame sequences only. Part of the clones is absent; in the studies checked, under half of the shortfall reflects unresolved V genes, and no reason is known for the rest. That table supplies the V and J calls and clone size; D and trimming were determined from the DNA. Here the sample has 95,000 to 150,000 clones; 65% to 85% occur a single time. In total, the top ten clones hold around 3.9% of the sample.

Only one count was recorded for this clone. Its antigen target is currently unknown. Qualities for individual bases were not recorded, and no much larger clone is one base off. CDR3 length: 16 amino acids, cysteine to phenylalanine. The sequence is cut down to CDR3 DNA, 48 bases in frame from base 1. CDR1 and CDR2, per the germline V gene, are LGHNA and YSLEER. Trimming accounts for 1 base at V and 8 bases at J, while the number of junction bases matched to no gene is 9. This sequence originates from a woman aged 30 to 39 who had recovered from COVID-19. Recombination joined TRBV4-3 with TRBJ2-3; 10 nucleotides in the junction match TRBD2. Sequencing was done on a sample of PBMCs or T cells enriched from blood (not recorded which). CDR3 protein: CASSQVPAGGPSTQYF. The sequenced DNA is TGCGCCAGCAGCCAAGTCCCAGCGGGAGGGCCCTCTACGCAGTATTTT.